This T cell receptor beta chain was retrieved from a study of tumor-infiltrating lymphocytes in localized non-small cell lung cancer. TCRdb's table, derived via immunoSEQ multiplex PCR, lists solely in-frame clones and lacks some. The sample gives 9,500 to 15,000 clones, 78% of which show up once; 4% to 5.5% is in the top ten. Germline lookup yields CDR1 MNHEY and CDR2 SMNVEV (reference sequence). V shed 6 bases and J shed 8 bases, with 25 bases lying between them. This CDR3 comprises 16 residues. What was sequenced was lung tumor tissue. The chain employs TRBV27 and TRBJ1-1; D possibly corresponds to TRBD1 (6 bases). The sequence derives from a human donor with non-small cell lung cancer. The CDR3 DNA reads TGTGCCAGCAGCCTCATGGGGGCCGGCCCGGTTAACGAAGCTTTCTTT. As protein: CASSLMGAGPVNEAFF.